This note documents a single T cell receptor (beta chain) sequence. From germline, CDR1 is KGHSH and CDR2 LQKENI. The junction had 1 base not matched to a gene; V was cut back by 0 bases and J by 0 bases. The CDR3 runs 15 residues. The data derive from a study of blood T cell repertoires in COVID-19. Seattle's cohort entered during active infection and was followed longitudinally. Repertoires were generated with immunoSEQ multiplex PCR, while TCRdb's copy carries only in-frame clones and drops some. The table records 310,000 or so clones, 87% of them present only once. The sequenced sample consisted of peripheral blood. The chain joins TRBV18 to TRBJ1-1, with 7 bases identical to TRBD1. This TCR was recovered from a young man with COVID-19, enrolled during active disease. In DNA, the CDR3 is TGTGCCAGCTCACCACCAAGGGGGCTGAACACTGAAGCTTTCTTT. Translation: CASSPPRGLNTEAFF.